This T cell receptor (beta chain) was recovered during a study of blood T cell repertoires in COVID-19. Background on the study: Collection of acute and convalescent COVID-19 samples took place in the United States, Italy and Spain. In each case, the material was cDNA or gDNA derived from T cells, B-cell-depleted T cells, or PBMCs.

The V and J ends lost 5 bases and 0 bases, in that order; junction bases with no gene match: 4. In germline, CDR1 is SEHNR, CDR2 FQNEAQ (reference sequence). The CDR3 contains 15 residues. In the authors' methods: Amplifying reference gene primers gave estimates of nucleated cell counts. TCRdb's table, derived via immunoSEQ multiplex PCR, lists solely in-frame clones and lacks some. The V and J calls and the clone size are those of that table, but D and trimming were determined from the DNA. Found here are a few hundred thousand clones, 80% to 90% of them singletons; the top ten hold 8% to 13%. This receptor was identified in an elderly woman with acute or convalescent COVID-19. The gene calls are TRBV7-9 and TRBJ2-1, with 7 bases fitting TRBD1. Specimen: peripheral blood. CDR3 in amino acids: CASSTGTASYNEQFF. The CDR3 coding sequence is TGTGCCAGCAGCACCGGGACAGCCTCCTACAATGAGCAGTTCTTC. The full variable domain, with the rest looked up from reference TRBV7-9 and TRBJ2-1, is DTGVSQNPRHKITKRGQNVTFRCDPISEHNRLYWYRQTLGQGPEFLTYFQNEAQLEKSRLLSDRFSAERPKGSFSTLEIQRTEQGDSAMYLCASSTGTASYNEQFFGPGTRLTVL.